One and the same sample provided the 21 T cell receptor beta chains below, sequenced in a study of PD-1 blockade in classical Hodgkin lymphoma. Noted time point: cycle 4 day 1 (C4D1), after less than 7 weeks of nivolumab. Brentuximab vedotin exposure varied among the patients, all of whom had relapsed after autologous stem cell transplantation. The table came from immunoSEQ multiplex PCR; TCRdb's copy has only in-frame clones and leaves some out. The sample holds over 85,000 clones, about 93% seen once. The material was peripheral blood mononuclear cells (PBMCs), obtained before the fourth cycle of nivolumab. The receptors come from a human donor with classical Hodgkin lymphoma.

The CDR3 loop is CASIRQGGRTDTQYF. CDR3 bases: TGTGCCAGCATTCGACAGGGGGGACGCACAGATACGCAGTATTTT. The chain is built from TRBV6-1 and TRBJ2-3; 9 positions agree with TRBD1. The CDR3 sequence is 15 residues long. The V and J ends lost 7 bases and 1 base, in that order; junction bases with no gene match: 6. Germline CDR1 MNHNS, CDR2 SASEGT.

The gene calls are TRBV6-5 and TRBJ1-1, with TRBD1 matching 7 bases. With 7 bases clipped from V and 1 base from J, the junction kept 6 bases outside the gene matches. CDR1 and CDR2 from the germline V gene are MNHEY and SVGAGI. The CDR3 covers 14 residues. DNA of the CDR3: TGTGCCAGCATTCGGACAGGTGCGAACACTGAAGCTTTCTTT. Translated, it gives CASIRTGANTEAFF.

The rearrangement joins TRBV5-5 to TRBJ2-7; no firm D call. The CDR3 covers 15 residues. From germline, CDR1 is SGHKS and CDR2 YYEKEE (reference sequence). The V gene lost 2 bases and the J gene lost 0 bases, with 12 bases spanning the gap. The CDR3 DNA sequence: TGTGCCAGCAGCTTTCCCAGAAGCAGCTCCTACGAGCAGTACTTC. It codes for CASSFPRSSSYEQYF.

This clone was found once. This chain connects TRBV6-6 to TRBJ2-1, with D unclear. Germline CDR1 and CDR2: MNHNY and SVGAGI (reference sequence). Trimming took off 6 bases at V and 6 bases at J, with 12 bases between the two ends. This CDR3 is built from 13 residues. This CDR3 is CASSRLSGNEQFF. CDR3 DNA sequence: TGTGCCAGCAGCCGCCTTTCCGGCAATGAGCAGTTCTTC.

Comments on this clone: The sample carries other DNA sequences with the same CDR3. CDR3 in DNA: TGCGCCAGCAGCTTGGAGGGACAGGGGGGCTATGGCTACACCTTC. It translates to CASSLEGQGGYGYTF. This sequence joins TRBV5-1 and TRBJ1-2, with 11 bases aligning to TRBD1. The germline V gene encodes CDR1 SGHRS and CDR2 YFSETQ. This CDR3 contains 15 residues. V was clipped by 0 bases and J by 4 bases; unmatched bases: 2.

The V call is TRBV12-5, the J call TRBJ1-5; 8 positions match TRBD1. V was clipped by 6 bases and J by 5 bases; unmatched bases: 6. The CDR3 spans 14 residues. In germline, CDR1 is LGHNT, CDR2 FRNRAP. The DNA of the CDR3 is TGTGCTAGTGGCCCGGACAGGGACCATCAGCCCCAGCATTTT. Residues: CASGPDRDHQPQHF.

The chain combines TRBV11-2 with TRBJ2-3; D is unresolved. V shed 2 bases and J shed 2 bases, with 8 bases lying between them. The germline V gene encodes CDR1 SGHAT and CDR2 FQNNGV. The CDR3 consists of 14 residues. Here the CDR3 DNA reads TGTGCCAGCAGCTTACTAAGAGCCACAGATACGCAGTATTTT. Protein sequence: CASSLLRATDTQYF.

The gene calls are TRBV2 and TRBJ1-2; D gene unclear. The germline gives CDR1 SNHLY, CDR2 FYNNEI. V shed 2 bases and J shed 0 bases, with 4 bases lying between them. This CDR3 region has 13 residues. CDR3: CASSEPPNYGYTF. The DNA of the CDR3 is TGTGCCAGCAGTGAACCCCCTAACTATGGCTACACCTTC.

The rearrangement links TRBV27 to TRBJ1-5; D gene unclear. V lost 5 bases and J lost 2, with 10 bases in between. Germline loops: CDR1 MNHEY, CDR2 SMNVEV (reference sequence). CDR3 length: 14 residues. This chain's CDR3 is CASSLGVGNQPQHF. DNA for the CDR3: TGTGCCAGCAGTCTGGGAGTGGGCAATCAGCCCCAGCATTTT.

The chain links TRBV6-5 to TRBJ1-5; D is perhaps TRBD1 (5 bases). Trimming pared 6 bases from V and 2 bases from J, leaving 11 bases between. Looked up from germline, CDR1 is MNHEY and CDR2 is SVGAGI. CDR3 length: 14 residues. CDR3 loop: CASSLGGGNQPQHF. The CDR3 DNA is TGTGCCAGCAGCCTCGGGGGAGGCAATCAGCCCCAGCATTTT.

The chain uses TRBV19 and TRBJ2-6; either TRBD1 or TRBD2 may fit D (5 bases each). V shed 5 bases and J shed 0 bases, with 17 bases lying between them. CDR3 size: 18 residues. Per germline, CDR1 LNHDA and CDR2 SQIVND (reference sequence). The CDR3 here is CASSFFRDRTSGANVLTF. In DNA form, the CDR3 reads TGTGCCAGTAGTTTCTTCCGGGACCGAACCTCTGGGGCCAACGTCCTGACTTTC.

V is TRBV6-1 and J is TRBJ2-5, with D possibly matching TRBD2 (7 bases). Germline V gene data show CDR1 as MNHNS and CDR2 as SASEGT. The CDR3 consists of 14 residues. V was shortened by 1 base and J by 7 bases, with 13 bases between the two germline ends. The CDR3 protein is CASSEVGGAWTQYF. Written as DNA, the CDR3 is TGTGCCAGCAGTGAAGTGGGGGGGGCGTGGACCCAGTACTTC.

The rearrangement uses TRBV5-1 and TRBJ2-5; D possibly corresponds to TRBD2 (6 bases). V was clipped by 4 bases and J by 5 bases, with 12 bases between them. There are 13 residues in the CDR3. Per germline, CDR1 SGHRS and CDR2 YFSETQ. CDR3 residues: CASSGGSGETQYF. As DNA, the CDR3 is TGCGCCAGCAGCGGGGGGAGCGGGGAGACCCAGTACTTC.

The genes are TRBV4-1 and TRBJ2-1; tentative D call: TRBD1 (5 bases). The length of the CDR3 is 17 residues. Germline-derived CDR1 and CDR2 are MGHRA and YSYEKL. Trimming left V 0 bases short and J 0 bases short, with 12 bases between. The CDR3 coding sequence is TGCGCCAGCAGCCAAGATCAGGGCCTAAGCTCCTACAATGAGCAGTTCTTC. Protein: CASSQDQGLSSYNEQFF.

This clone was counted once. The junction departs from the called germline gene at one end, perhaps through a read error. The chain has TRBV27 and TRBJ2-7; TRBD2 agrees at 7 bases. This CDR3 has 13 residues. Per germline, CDR1 MNHEY and CDR2 SMNVEV (reference sequence). The CDR3 reads CASSFNAGDERYF. The CDR3 DNA is TGTGCCAGCAGTTTTAATGCGGGAGACGAGCGGTACTTC.

J is TRBJ2-7 and V is TRBV6-6; 7 nucleotides agree with TRBD2. Germline-derived CDR1 and CDR2 are MNHNY and SVGAGI (reference sequence). The CDR3 has 15 amino acids. V trimming: 2 bases; J trimming: 0 bases; junction bases outside the gene matches: 4. CDR3 protein: CASSYGASGSYEQYF. In DNA form, the CDR3 reads TGTGCCAGCAGTTACGGGGCTAGCGGCTCCTACGAGCAGTACTTC.

The chain recombines TRBV18 with TRBJ1-1; the D gene is possibly TRBD1 (5 bases). The germline V gene encodes CDR1 KGHSH and CDR2 LQKENI. CDR3 length equals 12 residues. V was pared by 4 bases and J by 10 bases, with 13 bases between. The CDR3 DNA is TGTGCCAGCTCACTCGGGGACGGTGGAGCTTTCTTT. Amino acid sequence: CASSLGDGGAFF. Combining the CDR3 with reference TRBV18 and TRBJ1-1 gives the whole variable domain NAGVMQNPRHLVRRRGQEARLRCSPMKGHSHVYWYRQLPEEGLKFMVYLQKENIIDESGMPKERFSAEFPKEGPSILRIQQVVRGDSAAYFCASSLGDGGAFFGQGTRLTVV.

CDR3 sequence (DNA): TGTGCCAGCAGCGTAGGATTTAAGGAGGGGACAGGGACCTACGAGCAGTACTTC. It encodes CASSVGFKEGTGTYEQYF. The rearrangement uses TRBV9 and TRBJ2-7; 9 bases line up with TRBD1. Germline loops: CDR1 SGDLS, CDR2 YYNGEE. Trimming cost V 0 bases and J 2 bases; bases outside gene matches: 12. The length of the CDR3 is 18 residues.

The V call is TRBV6-5, the J call TRBJ1-1; TRBD1 agrees at 8 bases. J gave up 0 bases and V 6 bases, and 3 bases lay outside the gene matches. The CDR3 loop spans 14 amino acids. Germline CDR1 reads MNHEY; CDR2 reads SVGAGI. CDR3 in amino acids: CASSFRGLNTEAFF. The CDR3, as DNA: TGTGCCAGCAGCTTCAGGGGGCTGAACACTGAAGCTTTCTTT.

The chain links TRBV28 to TRBJ2-3, with D perhaps TRBD2 (7 bases). The germline gives CDR1 MDHEN, CDR2 SYDVKM. The CDR3 length is 16 residues. V lost 3 bases and J lost 3, with 16 bases in between. CDR3 residues: CASSFLRGGMTDTQYF. The CDR3 DNA is TGTGCCAGCAGTTTCCTAAGGGGGGGAATGACAGATACGCAGTATTTT.

In this sample, this clone turned up a few times. The chain joins TRBV5-1 to TRBJ2-5, with D unresolved. V was pared by 3 bases and J by 0 bases, with 6 bases between. This CDR3 is 13 amino acids long. Germline CDR1 reads SGHRS; CDR2 reads YFSETQ. As DNA, the CDR3 is TGCGCCAGCAGCTCACTGTACCAAGAGACCCAGTACTTC. Translated, it gives CASSSLYQETQYF.